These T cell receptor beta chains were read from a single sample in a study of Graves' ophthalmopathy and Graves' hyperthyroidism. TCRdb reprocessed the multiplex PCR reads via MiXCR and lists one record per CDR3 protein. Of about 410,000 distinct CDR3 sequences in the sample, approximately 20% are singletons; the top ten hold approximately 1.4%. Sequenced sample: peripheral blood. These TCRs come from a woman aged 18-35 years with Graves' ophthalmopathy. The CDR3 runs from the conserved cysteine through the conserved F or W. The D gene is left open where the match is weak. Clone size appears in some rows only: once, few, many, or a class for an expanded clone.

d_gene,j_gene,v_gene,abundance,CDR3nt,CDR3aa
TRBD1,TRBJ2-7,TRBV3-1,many,TGTGCCAGCAGCCATCCCGCCGGGACAGGCAACTACGAGCAGTACTTC,CASSHPAGTGNYEQYF
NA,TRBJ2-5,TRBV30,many,TGTGCCTGGAACAGCAGGGTGGAAGAGACCCAGTACTTC,CAWNSRVEETQYF
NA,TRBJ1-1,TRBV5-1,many,TGCGCCAGCAGCTTTGTCGGAAGGGCTGAAGCTTTCTTT,CASSFVGRAEAFF
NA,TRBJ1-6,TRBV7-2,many,TGTGCCAGCAGCTTACCCCGGACTGATTCACCCCTCCACTTT,CASSLPRTDSPLHF
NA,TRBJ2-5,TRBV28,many,TGTGCCAGCAGTGCGGACTTGTACCAAGAGACCCAGTACTTC,CASSADLYQETQYF
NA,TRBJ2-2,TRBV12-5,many,TGTGCTAGTGGTTGGGGGGCGAACACCGGGGAGCTGTTTTTT,CASGWGANTGELFF
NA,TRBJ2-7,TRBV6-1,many,TGTGCCAGCACCGAAGGAGGCTACGAGCAGTACTTC,CASTEGGYEQYF
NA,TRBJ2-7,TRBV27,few,TGTGCCAGCAGTTTAAAGGCTACTCAAACCCCTATATACGAGCAGTACTTC,CASSLKATQTPIYEQYF
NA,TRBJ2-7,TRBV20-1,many,TGCAGTGCTAGGTGGCAGGGGACCCACGAGCAGTACTTC,CSARWQGTHEQYF
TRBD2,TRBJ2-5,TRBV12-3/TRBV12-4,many,TGTGCCAGCAGTGCTCTAGCGGGGGGCACCTCGGGGACCCAGTACTTC,CASSALAGGTSGTQYF
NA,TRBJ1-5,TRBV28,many,TGTGCCAGCAGTTTTACCGCGGTAAGCAATCAGCCCCAGCATTTT,CASSFTAVSNQPQHF
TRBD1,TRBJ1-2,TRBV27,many,TGTGCCAGCAGTTTCTCCGGGACAGCATTCAGATATGGCTACACCTTC,CASSFSGTAFRYGYTF
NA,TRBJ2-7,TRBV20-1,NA,TGCAGTGCTAGAGATGAGCACGACTACGAGCAGTACTTC,CSARDEHDYEQYF
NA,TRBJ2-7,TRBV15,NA,TGTGCCACCAGCAGAGATACAGGGTACGAGCAGTACTTC,CATSRDTGYEQYF
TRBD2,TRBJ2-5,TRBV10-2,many,TGCGCCAGCAAGGGGAGACGACTAGCGGGAGGGCTAGAGACCCAGTACTTC,CASKGRRLAGGLETQYF
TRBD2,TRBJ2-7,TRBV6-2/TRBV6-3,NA,TGTGCCAGCAGTGCTCCGTCTCGCGGGAGGGATTACGAGCAGTACTTC,CASSAPSRGRDYEQYF
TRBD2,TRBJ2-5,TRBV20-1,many,TGCAGTGCGGAAGGACTAGCGGGGGGGCGGGAGACCCAGTACTTC,CSAEGLAGGRETQYF
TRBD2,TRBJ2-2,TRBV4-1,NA,TGCGCCAGCAGCACCCCCCCCATTTTAGCGGGGGTTACACGGACCGGGGAGCTGTTTTTT,CASSTPPILAGVTRTGELFF
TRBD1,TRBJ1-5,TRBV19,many,TGTGCCAGTTCCTACCCCGGGACAGGGGTTGGCAATCAGCCCCAGCATTTT,CASSYPGTGVGNQPQHF